The 22 T cell receptor beta chains below come from one sample, sequenced in a study of T-cell memory formation after mild COVID-19. TCRdb recomputed calls from the 5' RACE reads with MiXCR, one row per CDR3 protein. This sample has 13,000 to 15,000 distinct CDR3 sequences, with about 20% found just once. Sequences were obtained from PBMCs or a T cell subset sorted from them (not recorded which). These receptors all come from an adult woman who had mild COVID-19 (a few samples of this study predate the infection). Cell type and time point are not known.

By share, this clonotype ranks as medium-sized (0.01 to 0.1%). The gene calls are TRBV7-7 and TRBJ2-5; 7 bases match TRBD2. Germline-derived CDR1 and CDR2 are SSHAT and FNYEAQ (reference sequence). V was pared by 5 bases and J by 5 bases, with 5 bases of the junction left unmatched. The CDR3 consists of 13 residues. The CDR3 is CASSPGLVETQYF. CDR3 in DNA: TGTGCCAGCAGCCCTGGACTAGTGGAGACCCAGTACTTC.

This clonotype has only a few counts. This sequence joins TRBV28 and TRBJ2-1; 8 bases map to TRBD2. V lost 3 bases to trimming and J lost 4 bases; unmatched junction nucleotides: 2. The CDR3 consists of 14 residues. Germline V lookup: CDR1 MDHEN, CDR2 SYDVKM. The CDR3 loop reads CASSFGGVYNEQFF. The CDR3 coding sequence is TGTGCCAGCAGTTTCGGGGGGGTGTACAATGAGCAGTTCTTC.

This clonotype was found many times. This chain uses TRBV24-1 with TRBJ2-5, with 7 bases aligning to TRBD2. CDR1 is KGHDR, CDR2 SFDVKD, per germline. The trim removed 10 bases at V and 2 bases at J, leaving 12 bases unmatched. There are 15 residues in the CDR3. The CDR3 DNA follows: TGTGCCACGTCATCCCAGCGGGGACCTCAAGAGACCCAGTACTTC. Encoded protein: CATSSQRGPQETQYF.

This chain uses TRBV20-1 with TRBJ2-3, with 7 bases identical to TRBD2. Germline V gene sequence: CDR1 DFQATT, CDR2 SNEGSKA (reference sequence). The trim removed 3 bases at V and 5 bases at J, leaving 2 bases unmatched. The CDR3 totals 12 residues. The CDR3: CSASGGKDTQYF. In nucleotides, the CDR3 is TGCAGTGCTAGCGGGGGGAAAGATACGCAGTATTTT.

There are many counts of this clonotype. This chain connects TRBV18 to TRBJ2-7, with 9 bases identical to TRBD2. Looked up from germline, CDR1 is KGHSH and CDR2 is LQKENI. The CDR3 totals 16 residues. Trimming cost V 3 bases and J 4 bases; bases outside gene matches: 10. The CDR3 nucleotides are TGTGCCAGCTCACCCTCTTTAGCGGGAGAGATTTACGAGCAGTACTTC. Protein: CASSPSLAGEIYEQYF.

This clonotype was detected ten times or more. This chain links TRBV11-1 with TRBJ2-1, with 8 bases lining up with TRBD1. Per the germline V gene, CDR1 is SGHAT and CDR2 is FQDESV (reference sequence). CDR3 length: 13 residues. V was pared by 4 bases and J by 9 bases, with 5 bases of the junction left unmatched. CDR3: CASSYGQGGEQFF. As DNA, the CDR3 is TGTGCCAGCAGCTATGGACAGGGCGGTGAGCAGTTCTTC. Variable domain in full (rest from reference TRBV11-1 and TRBJ2-1): EAEVAQSPRYKITEKSQAVAFWCDPISGHATLYWYRQILGQGPELLVQFQDESVVDDSQLPKDRFSAERLKGVDSTLKIQPAELGDSAMYLCASSYGQGGEQFFGPGTRLTVL.

This clonotype was observed many times. This rearrangement joins TRBV25-1 to TRBJ1-2; TRBD1 agrees at 8 bases. This CDR3 has 16 amino acids. Looked up from germline, CDR1 is MGHDK and CDR2 is SYGVNS. V was pared by 1 base and J by 1 base, with 5 bases of the junction left unmatched. This chain's CDR3 is CASSEFRGQGNYGYTF. The CDR3 region has the DNA TGTGCCAGCAGTGAATTTCGAGGACAGGGTAACTATGGCTACACCTTC.

This chain uses TRBV7-3 with TRBJ2-7; D possibly corresponds to TRBD2 (7 bases). The V and J ends lost 1 base and 1 base respectively, with 11 bases between them. The CDR3 totals 15 residues. CDR1 is SGHTA, CDR2 FQGTGA, per germline. DNA of the CDR3: TGTGCCAGCAGCTTAAGGCGGGGGCCGTCCTACGAGCAGTACTTC. It yields the protein CASSLRRGPSYEQYF.

There are many counts of this clonotype. V is TRBV20-1 and J is TRBJ1-1; 7 positions agree with TRBD1. Germline CDR1 is DFQATT and CDR2 is SNEGSKA (reference sequence). After removal of 3 bases from V and 4 bases from J, the junction contained 2 bases not matched to a gene. This CDR3 is 12 amino acids long. This CDR3 is CSARTGSTEAFF. In nucleotides, the CDR3 is TGCAGTGCTAGGACAGGGTCCACTGAAGCTTTCTTT.

The chain combines TRBV12-3 or TRBV12-4 with TRBJ2-7, with unresolved D. This CDR3 has 11 amino acids. V was shortened by 6 bases and J by 4 bases, with 7 bases between the two germline ends. CDR3 in amino acids: CASRGLYEQYF. The DNA of the CDR3 is TGTGCCAGCAGGGGGTTGTACGAGCAGTACTTC.

In this sample, this clonotype turned up many times. The chain joins TRBV27 to TRBJ1-1; D possibly corresponds to TRBD1 (5 bases). Germline loops: CDR1 MNHEY, CDR2 SMNVEV (reference sequence). This CDR3 spans 15 amino acids. The V gene lost 3 bases and the J gene lost 0 bases, with 11 bases spanning the gap. CDR3 amino acids: CASSFIPGLNTEAFF. For the CDR3, the DNA is TGTGCCAGCAGTTTCATCCCGGGACTGAACACTGAAGCTTTCTTT.

This clonotype was counted at least ten times. V and J are TRBV9 and TRBJ1-2; D is unclear. This CDR3 is 14 amino acids long. Germline assignment: CDR1 SGDLS and CDR2 YYNGEE. Trimming pared 0 bases from V and 4 bases from J, leaving 10 bases between. The CDR3 DNA reads TGTGCCAGCAGCGTAGAAACAGCCTTCTATGGCTACACCTTC. Its translation is CASSVETAFYGYTF.

This clonotype was found many times. J is TRBJ2-7 and V is TRBV6-2 or TRBV6-3; no firm D call. Trimming left V 5 bases short and J 1 base short, with 6 bases between. In germline, CDR1 is MNHEY, CDR2 SVGEGT. The CDR3 spans 12 residues. The CDR3 DNA reads as TGTGCCAGCAGTCTTCTATCCTACGAGCAGTACTTC. Encoded protein: CASSLLSYEQYF.

This clonotype was detected many times. The chain uses TRBV7-3 and TRBJ2-1; 11 nucleotides match TRBD2. The CDR3 length is 15 residues. V lost 3 bases, J lost 4 bases, and 2 bases stayed unmatched. Germline V CDR1 and CDR2: SGHTA, FQGTGA. CDR3 nucleotides: TGTGCCAGCAGCTTGGGGACTAGCGGTTACAATGAGCAGTTCTTC. This sequence encodes CASSLGTSGYNEQFF. Variable domain in full (rest from reference TRBV7-3 and TRBJ2-1): GAGVSQTPSNKVTEKGKYVELRCDPISGHTALYWYRQSLGQGPEFLIYFQGTGAADDSGLPNDRFFAVRPEGSVSTLKIQRTERGDSAVYLCASSLGTSGYNEQFFGPGTRLTVL.

This clonotype was observed at least ten times. This chain connects TRBV7-9 to TRBJ2-1; D unclear. The germline V gene encodes CDR1 SEHNR and CDR2 FQNEAQ (reference sequence). The V and J ends lost 5 bases and 6 bases respectively, with 14 bases between them. The CDR3 length is 14 residues. The CDR3 bases are TGTGCCAGCAGCCCAGTGGTAGTCGGCAATGAGCAGTTCTTC. Encoded protein: CASSPVVVGNEQFF.

This clonotype appeared many times. The gene calls are TRBV7-9 and TRBJ2-7; weak D call: TRBD1 (5 bases). The CDR3 sequence is 12 residues long. Germline V gene sequence: CDR1 SEHNR, CDR2 FQNEAQ (reference sequence). V was shortened by 3 bases and J by 4 bases, with 7 bases between the two germline ends. The CDR3 here is CASSFRTYEQYF. As DNA, the CDR3 is TGTGCCAGCAGCTTTCGGACATACGAGCAGTACTTC.

In this sample, this clonotype turned up many times. The J gene is TRBJ1-1, the V gene TRBV15, with D unclear. The CDR3 contains 14 residues. CDR1 and CDR2 (germline): LNHNV, YYDKDF (reference sequence). Between the trimmed V and J ends, which lost 2 bases and 2 bases, there was a span of 9 bases. The CDR3 spells CATSRQVSNTEAFF. The CDR3 DNA reads as TGTGCCACCAGCAGACAGGTTTCAAACACTGAAGCTTTCTTT.

The chain uses TRBV6-5 and TRBJ2-5; 15 bases match TRBD2. CDR1 is MNHEY, CDR2 SVGAGI, per germline. J lost 4 bases, V lost 0 bases, and 0 bases had no gene match. This CDR3 region has 16 residues. The CDR3 DNA reads TGTGCCAGCAGTTACTCGGGACTAGCGGGGGGAGAGACCCAGTACTTC. Translating gives CASSYSGLAGGETQYF.

This clonotype was detected once. The chain couples TRBV7-2 to TRBJ1-4, with 7 bases fitting TRBD1. Germline-derived CDR1 and CDR2 are SGHTA and FQGNSA. The CDR3 spans 14 residues. V lost 5 bases to trimming and J lost 12 bases; unmatched junction nucleotides: 12. CDR3 bases: TGTGCCAGCAGCCCCCGAAAGGGGGCTGAGGAACTGTTTTTT. It encodes CASSPRKGAEELFF.

The chain couples TRBV4-3 to TRBJ2-7, with D unclear. This CDR3 comprises 14 residues. Looked up from germline, CDR1 is LGHNA and CDR2 is YSLEER. Trimming took 4 bases from V and 7 from J, leaving 17 bases between them. The DNA of the CDR3 is TGCGCCAGCAGCCCCGACTTTCTCTTGGGGGAGCAGTACTTC. The encoded protein is CASSPDFLLGEQYF.

The chain has TRBV12-3 or TRBV12-4 and TRBJ2-1, with unresolved D. V dropped 3 bases and J dropped 7 bases, with 16 bases sitting between them. The CDR3 is 15 amino acids. The CDR3 is CASSLRPRVGNEQFF. CDR3 bases: TGTGCCAGCAGTTTGAGGCCAAGGGTGGGGAATGAGCAGTTCTTC.

The chain uses TRBV12-3 or TRBV12-4 and TRBJ2-7; the D gene is possibly TRBD1 (6 bases). The CDR3 sequence is 14 residues long. The germline V and J ends were trimmed by 1 base and 3 bases, with 10 bases remaining between them. The CDR3 is CASSLERGSYEQYF. The CDR3 nucleotides are TGTGCCAGCAGTTTAGAGAGGGGGAGCTACGAGCAGTACTTC.